Listed here are 7 T cell receptor beta chains from one sample, sequenced in a study of T-cell memory formation after mild COVID-19. MiXCR was run by TCRdb on the 5' RACE reads, yielding one entry per CDR3 protein. The table lists under 250,000 distinct CDR3 sequences, 15% of them singletons. The sample was PBMCs or a T cell subset sorted from them (not recorded which). These receptors came from an adult woman who had mild COVID-19 (a few samples of this study predate the infection). Cell type and time point are not known.

Only a few counts were recorded for this clonotype. The V call is TRBV3-1, the J call TRBJ1-2; D unresolved. CDR1 is LGHDT, CDR2 YNNKEL, per germline (reference sequence). This CDR3 spans 15 amino acids. Trimming left V 1 base short and J 1 base short, with 10 bases between. The CDR3 DNA is TGTGCCAGCAGCCAAGTTGGCAGGCTTAACTATGGCTACACCTTC. This encodes CASSQVGRLNYGYTF.

This chain joins TRBV6-6 and TRBJ2-7; D not certain. The CDR3 length is 13 residues. Germline CDR1 MNHNY, CDR2 SVGAGI (reference sequence). Trimming removed 5 bases at V and 10 bases at J, with 18 bases between. The CDR3 loop reads CASSPGRQLEQYF. In DNA, the CDR3 is TGTGCCAGCAGTCCGGGCAGGCAGTTGGAACAGTACTTC.

This clonotype was counted only a few times. This sequence joins TRBV11-2 and TRBJ1-6, with D hard to call. Germline CDR1 is SGHAT and CDR2 is FQNNGV. This CDR3 region has 15 residues. The V gene lost 3 bases and the J gene lost 2 bases, with 8 bases spanning the gap. Written as DNA, the CDR3 is TGTGCCAGCAGCTTGGGGAGTACCTATAATTCACCCCTCCACTTT. It is translated as CASSLGSTYNSPLHF.

The genes are TRBV4-3 and TRBJ2-3, with D possibly TRBD2 on 6 matching bases. V gave up 1 base and J gave up 0 bases, with 14 bases separating them. From germline, CDR1 is LGHNA and CDR2 YSLEER. CDR3 length equals 17 residues. The CDR3 here is CASSQARDLSSTDTQYF. The CDR3 nucleotides are TGCGCCAGCAGCCAAGCCCGGGACTTGTCGAGCACAGATACGCAGTATTTT.

This clonotype was seen a handful of times. The rearrangement links TRBV10-3 to TRBJ2-1; TRBD2 agrees at 9 bases. Looked up from germline, CDR1 is ENHRY and CDR2 is SYGVKD. The CDR3 consists of 17 residues. Trimming took 9 bases from V and 3 from J; bases not matched to a gene: 15. The CDR3 here is CAISESSGTRNYNEQFF. The CDR3 bases are TGTGCCATATCGGAATCTAGCGGGACCCGAAACTACAATGAGCAGTTCTTC.

The chain uses TRBV5-1 and TRBJ2-1; D could derive from TRBD1 or TRBD2 (5 bases each). The CDR3 is 15 residues long. Trimming took off 0 bases at V and 4 bases at J, with 11 bases between the two ends. Germline V gene data show CDR1 as SGHRS and CDR2 as YFSETQ. The CDR3 sequence: CASSLGGAKYNEQFF. The CDR3 coding sequence is TGCGCCAGCAGCTTGGGAGGGGCCAAGTACAATGAGCAGTTCTTC.

The chain recombines TRBV5-1 with TRBJ2-1, with D maybe TRBD2 (6 bases). V lost 2 bases and J lost 5, with 11 bases in between. The CDR3 runs 14 residues. CDR1 is SGHRS, CDR2 YFSETQ, per germline. The CDR3 region has the DNA TGCGCCAGCAGCTTCCGAGCGGGTGACAATGAGCAGTTCTTC. Protein: CASSFRAGDNEQFF.